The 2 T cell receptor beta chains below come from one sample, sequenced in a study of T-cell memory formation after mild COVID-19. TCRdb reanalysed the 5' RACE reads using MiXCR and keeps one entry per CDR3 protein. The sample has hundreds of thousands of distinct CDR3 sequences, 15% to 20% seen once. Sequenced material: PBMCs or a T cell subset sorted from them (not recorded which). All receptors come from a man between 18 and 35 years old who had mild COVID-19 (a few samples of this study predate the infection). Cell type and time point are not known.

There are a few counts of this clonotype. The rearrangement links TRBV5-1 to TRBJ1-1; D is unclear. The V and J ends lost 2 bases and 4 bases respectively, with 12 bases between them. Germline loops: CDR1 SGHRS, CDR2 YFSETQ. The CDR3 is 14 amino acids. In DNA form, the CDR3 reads TGCGCCAGCAGCTTTAGGTCGCCCCGCACTGAAGCTTTCTTT. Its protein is CASSFRSPRTEAFF.

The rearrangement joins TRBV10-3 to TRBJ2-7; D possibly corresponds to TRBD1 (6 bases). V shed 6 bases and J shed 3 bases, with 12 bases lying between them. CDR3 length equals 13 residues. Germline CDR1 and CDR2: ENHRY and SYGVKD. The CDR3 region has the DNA TGTGCCATCAGCCGGGACATCCTCTACGAGCAGTACTTC. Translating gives CAISRDILYEQYF.